This TCR beta chain was sequenced during a study of T cell changes during pregnancy in multiple sclerosis. The repertoire was sequenced with immunoSEQ multiplex PCR; TCRdb's copy has only in-frame clones and lacks some. The sample has approximately 58,000 clones, 92% seen once. V lost 5 bases, J lost 1 base, and 14 bases lay in between. This CDR3 comprises 14 residues. Per germline, CDR1 GTSNPN and CDR2 SVGIG (reference sequence). The V call is TRBV30, the J call TRBJ1-1, with D tentatively TRBD1 (6 bases). The sample in question was CD4+ T cells from peripheral blood mononuclear cells, obtained after pregnancy. The sequence was collected from a female donor in good health, enrolled as a control in a pregnancy study. For the CDR3, the DNA is TGTGCCTGGGAGAGGGGGAGAGGGAACACTGAAGCTTTCTTT. This encodes CAWERGRGNTEAFF.